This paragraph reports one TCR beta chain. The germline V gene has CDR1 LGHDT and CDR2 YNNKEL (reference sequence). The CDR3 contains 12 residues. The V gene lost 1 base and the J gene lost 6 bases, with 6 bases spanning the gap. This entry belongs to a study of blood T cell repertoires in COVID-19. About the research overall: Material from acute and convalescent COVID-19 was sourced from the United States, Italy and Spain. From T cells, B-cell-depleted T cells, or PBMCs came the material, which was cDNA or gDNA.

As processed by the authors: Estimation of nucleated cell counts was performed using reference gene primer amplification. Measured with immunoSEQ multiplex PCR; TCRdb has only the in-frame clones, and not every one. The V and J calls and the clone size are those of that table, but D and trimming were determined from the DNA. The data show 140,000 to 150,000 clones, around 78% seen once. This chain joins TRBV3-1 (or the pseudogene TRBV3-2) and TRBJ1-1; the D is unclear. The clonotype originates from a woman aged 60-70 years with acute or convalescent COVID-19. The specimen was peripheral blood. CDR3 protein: CASSQVGAEAFF. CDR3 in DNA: TGTGCCAGCAGCCAAGTTGGAGCTGAAGCTTTCTTT.